The following is a T cell receptor (beta chain) sequence with its context. Its antigen is not known. Libraries were made from TCR beta cDNA, and they carried unique molecular identifiers. The T cell input of roughly 0.9 to 10 million gave roughly 0.5 million cDNA molecules. TCRdb ran MiXCR on the PCR reads and lists one entry per CDR3 protein. This sample has a few hundred thousand distinct CDR3 sequences, with about a third found just once. These data originate in a study of post-analysis software for immune sequencing data. The wider study: Progressive-relapsing, secondary progressive and relapsing-remitting multiple sclerosis were among the disease courses included. Findings and caveats of the study: Relative to controls, patients with multiple sclerosis showed significantly lower normalized Chao1 diversity. TRBV segments more frequent in patients than in controls numbered five and included TRBV5-6, TRBV5-1 and TRBV20-1. Samples from one preparation batch, clustered by F measure, grouped strongly together.

Trimming left V 2 bases short and J 3 bases short, with 11 bases between. Germline loops: CDR1 SGHTA, CDR2 FQGNSA. This CDR3 is built from 14 residues. V and J are TRBV7-2 and TRBJ2-7; D gene unclear. Sequenced: blood. This clonotype was sampled from a girl aged 5 to 17 with multiple sclerosis. CDR3 protein: CASSLNWEYYEQYF. Here the CDR3 DNA reads TGTGCCAGCAGCTTAAACTGGGAATACTACGAGCAGTACTTC.